This T cell receptor (beta chain) stems from a study of shared clonotypes between healthy human individuals. Findings of the study overall: Naive subsets typically showed greater estimated richness than memory subsets. Unshared clonotypes carried lower generation probabilities than those common to all four donors.

Data came from immunoSEQ multiplex PCR; TCRdb stores just in-frame clones and leaves some out. The data show approximately 500,000 clones, less than 96% seen once. Those who donated were healthy HIV-negative adults, with no recent acute infections or vaccinations reported. V was clipped by 2 bases and J by 2 bases, with 11 bases between them. Per the germline V gene, CDR1 is MNHEY and CDR2 is SMNVEV (reference sequence). The CDR3 sequence is 15 residues long. As regards this clone: Its target is unknown.

The rearrangement uses TRBV27 and TRBJ2-3; TRBD1 might be the D (5 bases). The sequenced material came from naive CD4+ T cells sorted from blood. Subset: CD45RA+ positively selected. The source of this sequence is a woman between 25 and 40 years old in good health. Here the CDR3 DNA reads TGTGCCAGCAGTTTAAGGATGGGGCCCACAGATACGCAGTATTTT. Translation gives CASSLRMGPTDTQYF.